The 5 T cell receptor beta chains in this list originate from one sample, sequenced in a study of blood T cell repertoires in COVID-19. Profiling relied on immunoSEQ multiplex PCR, and the TCRdb table lists in-frame clones only, not all of them. The data contain about 120,000 clones, approximately 83% of them singletons. The source material was peripheral blood. All receptors derive from a man older than 75 with acute or convalescent COVID-19.

V gene TRBV6-5 combines with J gene TRBJ2-4; D might be TRBD1 (7 bases). V gave up 6 bases and J gave up 4 bases, with 13 bases separating them. CDR1 is MNHEY and CDR2 is SVGAGI in the germline V gene. The CDR3 has 14 residues. CDR3: CASRRDRPKNIQYF. Here the CDR3 DNA reads TGTGCCAGCAGGCGGGACAGACCTAAAAACATTCAGTACTTC.

The chain employs TRBV7-6 and TRBJ2-3; D is unclear. This CDR3 comprises 14 residues. Germline CDR1 reads SGHVS; CDR2 reads FNYEAQ. Trimming shortened V by 1 base and J by 0 bases, and 5 bases separated the two germline ends. The DNA of the CDR3 is TGTGCCAGCAGCTTAGTTTCGAGCACAGATACGCAGTATTTT. It specifies CASSLVSSTDTQYF.

The table lists this clone with a few counts. CDR3 DNA sequence: TGCGCCAGCTCCCAGGGGGATTTTAACACTGAAGCTTTCTTT. Protein product: CASSQGDFNTEAFF. This chain uses TRBV5-1 with TRBJ1-1, with 7 positions matching TRBD1. After removal of 7 bases from V and 2 bases from J, the junction contained 8 bases not matched to a gene. Germline V gives CDR1 SGHRS, CDR2 YFSETQ. The CDR3 totals 14 residues. The full variable domain, in which reference TRBV5-1 and TRBJ1-1 provide the parts outside the CDR3, is KAGVTQTPRYLIKTRGQQVTLSCSPISGHRSVSWYQQTPGQGLQFLFEYFSETQRNKGNFPGRFSGRQFSNSRSEMNVSTLELGDSALYLCASSQGDFNTEAFFGQGTRLTVV.

This chain uses TRBV18 with TRBJ1-4; D remains unclear. Trimming removed 2 bases from V and 8 bases from J, with 6 bases in between. CDR1 and CDR2 (germline): KGHSH, LQKENI. The CDR3 loop spans 12 amino acids. CDR3 nucleotide sequence: TGTGCCAGCTCACCAGGGCCAGAAAAACTGTTTTTT. Translated, it gives CASSPGPEKLFF.

The chain combines TRBV7-8 with TRBJ1-5; 7 nucleotides line up with TRBD1. CDR1 and CDR2 (germline): SGHVS, FQNEAQ. The CDR3 consists of 14 residues. V gave up 4 bases and J gave up 3 bases; unmatched junction bases: 3. Here the CDR3 DNA reads TGTGCCAGCAGCTCCGGGACAGTCAATCAGCCCCAGCATTTT. Its translation: CASSSGTVNQPQHF. The full variable domain, its missing parts supplied by reference TRBV7-8 and TRBJ1-5, is GAGVSQSPRYKVAKRGQDVALRCDPISGHVSLFWYQQALGQGPEFLTYFQNEAQLDKSGLPSDRFFAERPEGSVSTLKIQRTQQEDSAVYLCASSSGTVNQPQHFGDGTRLSIL.